One and the same sample provided the 3 T cell receptor beta chains below, sequenced in a study of blood T cell repertoires in COVID-19 (TCRdb year 2020). To prepare the library, the immunoSEQ multiplex PCR assay was applied. TCRdb retrieved this table from immuneACCESS and kept in-frame rearrangements only. Not all clones are present; in checked studies, unresolved V genes account for under half, and no reason is known for the remainder. The sample profile shows 250,000 to 350,000 clones; approximately 91% of them were found once. Of the sample, approximately 10% is held by the ten largest clones. Sequences were obtained from peripheral blood. The source is a woman aged 30 to 39 with COVID-19, enrolled during active disease.

This clone has a handful of counts. The V call is TRBV30, the J call TRBJ1-1; D uncertain. The CDR3 is 12 amino acids. V lost 3 bases and J 1 base, leaving 6 bases between the germline ends. Germline CDR1 GTSNPN, CDR2 SVGIG (reference sequence). The CDR3, as DNA: TGTGCCTGGAGGAGGCGGAACACTGAAGCTTTCTTT. Amino acids: CAWRRRNTEAFF.

The count of this clone is one. CDR3 sequence (DNA): TGCGCCAGCAGCTTGGTAGAGGGGGCGGGAGCTTTCTTT. Protein: CASSLVEGAGAFF. The V call is TRBV5-1, the J call TRBJ1-1, with 7 bases aligning to TRBD1. V lost 0 bases, J lost 10 bases, and 6 bases stayed unmatched. Germline V lookup: CDR1 SGHRS, CDR2 YFSETQ. This CDR3 spans 13 amino acids.

The rearrangement links TRBV28 to TRBJ2-7; tentative D call: TRBD2 (5 bases). Germline V gene sequence: CDR1 MDHEN, CDR2 SYDVKM. Trimming cost V 0 bases and J 4 bases, with 13 bases left between them. This CDR3 spans 15 amino acids. CDR3 in DNA: TGTGCCAGCAGTTTATGGCGGGCCGGCAGGTACGAGCAGTACTTC. This encodes CASSLWRAGRYEQYF.